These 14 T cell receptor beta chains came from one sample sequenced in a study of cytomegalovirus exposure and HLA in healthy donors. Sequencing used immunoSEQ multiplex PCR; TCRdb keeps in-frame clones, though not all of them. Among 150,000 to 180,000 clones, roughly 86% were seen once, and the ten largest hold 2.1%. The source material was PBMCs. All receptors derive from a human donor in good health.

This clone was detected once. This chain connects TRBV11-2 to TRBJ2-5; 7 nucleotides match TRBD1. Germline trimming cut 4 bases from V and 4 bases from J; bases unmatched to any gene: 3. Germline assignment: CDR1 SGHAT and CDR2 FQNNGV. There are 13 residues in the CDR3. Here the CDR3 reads CASSSDRAETQYF. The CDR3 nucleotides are TGTGCCAGCAGCTCCGACAGGGCAGAGACCCAGTACTTC.

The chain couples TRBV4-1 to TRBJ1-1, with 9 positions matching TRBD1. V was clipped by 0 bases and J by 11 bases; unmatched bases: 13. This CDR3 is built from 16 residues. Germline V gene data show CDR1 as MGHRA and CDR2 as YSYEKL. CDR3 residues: CASSQDSWTGDRTAFF. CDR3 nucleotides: TGCGCCAGCAGCCAAGATAGCTGGACAGGGGATCGTACGGCTTTCTTT.

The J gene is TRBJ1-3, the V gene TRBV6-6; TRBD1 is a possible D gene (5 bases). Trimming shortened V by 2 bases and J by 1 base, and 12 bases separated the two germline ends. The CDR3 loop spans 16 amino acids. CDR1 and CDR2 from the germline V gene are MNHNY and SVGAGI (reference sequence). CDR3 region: CASSYLGGASGNTIYF. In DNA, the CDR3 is TGTGCCAGCAGTTACCTAGGAGGGGCTTCTGGAAACACCATATATTTT.

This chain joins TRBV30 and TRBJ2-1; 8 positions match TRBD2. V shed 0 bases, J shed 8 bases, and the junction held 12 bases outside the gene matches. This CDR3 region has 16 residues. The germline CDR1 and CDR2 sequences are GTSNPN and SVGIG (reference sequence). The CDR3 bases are TGTGCCTGGAGTGTTATAGCGGGGACTAAGGGCCATGAGCAGTTCTTC. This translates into CAWSVIAGTKGHEQFF.

CDR3 DNA: TGTGCCAGCAGTGCGGGACAGGGACACAATGAGCAGTTCTTC. Its protein product is CASSAGQGHNEQFF. The chain employs TRBV6-4 and TRBJ2-1; 9 bases match TRBD1. CDR3 length: 14 residues. The V gene's germline CDR1 is MRHNA and CDR2 SNTAGT. V trimming: 4 bases; J trimming: 5 bases; junction bases outside the gene matches: 3.

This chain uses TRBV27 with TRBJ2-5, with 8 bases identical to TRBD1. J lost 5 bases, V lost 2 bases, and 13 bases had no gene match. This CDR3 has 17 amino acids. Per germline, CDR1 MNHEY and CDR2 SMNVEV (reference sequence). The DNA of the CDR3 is TGTGCCAGCAGTTTAACATCGGACAGGGCGATATTCGAGACCCAGTACTTC. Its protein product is CASSLTSDRAIFETQYF.

The DNA for the CDR3 is TGTGCCTGGAGTGTAGGATGGGCGCTCGGCAATCAGCCCCAGCATTTT. Protein sequence: CAWSVGWALGNQPQHF. The J gene is TRBJ1-5, the V gene TRBV30; D is uncertain. The ends were cut back, 0 bases at V and 2 bases at J, with 14 bases in the middle. Per germline, CDR1 GTSNPN and CDR2 SVGIG (reference sequence). There are 16 residues in the CDR3.

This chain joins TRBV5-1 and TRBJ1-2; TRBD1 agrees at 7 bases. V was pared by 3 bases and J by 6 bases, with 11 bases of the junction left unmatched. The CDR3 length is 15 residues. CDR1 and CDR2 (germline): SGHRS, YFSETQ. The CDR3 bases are TGCGCCAGCAGCTCGGTGACAGGGTTTGGGGATGGCTACACCTTC. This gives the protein CASSSVTGFGDGYTF. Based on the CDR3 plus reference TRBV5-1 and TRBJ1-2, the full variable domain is KAGVTQTPRYLIKTRGQQVTLSCSPISGHRSVSWYQQTPGQGLQFLFEYFSETQRNKGNFPGRFSGRQFSNSRSEMNVSTLELGDSALYLCASSSVTGFGDGYTFGSGTRLTVV.

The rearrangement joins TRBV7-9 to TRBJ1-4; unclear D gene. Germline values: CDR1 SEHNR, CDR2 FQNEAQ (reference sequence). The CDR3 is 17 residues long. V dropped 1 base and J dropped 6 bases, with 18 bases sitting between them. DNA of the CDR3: TGTGCCAGCAGCTTAGGGCCTCAAAATCGGGGTTATGAAAAACTGTTTTTT. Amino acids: CASSLGPQNRGYEKLFF.

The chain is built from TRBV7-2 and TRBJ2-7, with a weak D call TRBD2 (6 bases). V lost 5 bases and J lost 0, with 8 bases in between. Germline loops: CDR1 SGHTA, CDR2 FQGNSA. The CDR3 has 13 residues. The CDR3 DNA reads TGTGCCAGCAGCCGGAGGGGCTCCTACGAGCAGTACTTC. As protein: CASSRRGSYEQYF.

In DNA form, the CDR3 reads TGTGCCAGCTCACCACAGGCGACTAGCGGGAGCAATGAGCAGTTCTTC. Its protein is CASSPQATSGSNEQFF. The V gene is TRBV18, the J gene TRBJ2-1; TRBD2 aligns across 12 bases. CDR1 is KGHSH and CDR2 is LQKENI in the germline V gene. Trimming removed 1 base from V and 6 bases from J; junction bases left unmatched: 4. This CDR3 is built from 16 residues.

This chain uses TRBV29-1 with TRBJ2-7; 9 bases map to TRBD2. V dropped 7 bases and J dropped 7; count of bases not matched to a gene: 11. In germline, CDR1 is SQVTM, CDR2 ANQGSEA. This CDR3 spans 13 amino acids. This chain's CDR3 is CSAGRGGQREQYF. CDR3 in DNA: TGCAGCGCCGGGCGGGGGGGGCAAAGGGAGCAGTACTTC.

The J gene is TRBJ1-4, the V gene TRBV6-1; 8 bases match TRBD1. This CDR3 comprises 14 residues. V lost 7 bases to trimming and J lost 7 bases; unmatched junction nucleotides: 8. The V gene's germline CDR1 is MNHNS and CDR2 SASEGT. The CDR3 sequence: CASTMDRAGEKLFF. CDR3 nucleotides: TGTGCCAGCACCATGGACAGGGCGGGTGAAAAACTGTTTTTT.

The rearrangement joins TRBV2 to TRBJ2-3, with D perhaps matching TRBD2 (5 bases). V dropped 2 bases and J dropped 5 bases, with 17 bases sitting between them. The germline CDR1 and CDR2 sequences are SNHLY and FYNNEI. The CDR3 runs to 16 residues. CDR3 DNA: TGTGCCAGCAGTGAAAGGGCACAACTAGGTGGAGATACGCAGTATTTT. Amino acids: CASSERAQLGGDTQYF.